Reported below is one TCR beta chain. It was negative isolation that provided the CD8+ and CD4+ T cells, whereas TEMRA cells were enriched by FACS. The record originates from a study of CD8 T cells in Susac syndrome. After extraction with the RNeasy kit, roughly 0.5 to 1 ug of the RNA was reverse transcribed using random hexamers. TCRdb analysed the immunoSEQ multiplex PCR reads with MiXCR anew, one entry per CDR3 protein. Of 250,000 or so distinct CDR3 sequences listed, roughly 95% are singletons. The sequence was obtained from a human donor with multiple sclerosis. Sequenced input: CD4+ T cells from PBMCs.

The CDR3 nucleotides are TGTGCCAGCAGTCCAGACAGGGGTTTGAGGGATCAGCCCCAGCATTTT. Protein: CASSPDRGLRDQPQHF. This chain connects TRBV27 to TRBJ1-5; TRBD1 aligns across 8 bases. V lost 5 bases, J lost 5 bases, and 11 bases stayed unmatched. Germline assignment: CDR1 MNHEY and CDR2 SMNVEV (reference sequence). The CDR3 is 16 residues long.